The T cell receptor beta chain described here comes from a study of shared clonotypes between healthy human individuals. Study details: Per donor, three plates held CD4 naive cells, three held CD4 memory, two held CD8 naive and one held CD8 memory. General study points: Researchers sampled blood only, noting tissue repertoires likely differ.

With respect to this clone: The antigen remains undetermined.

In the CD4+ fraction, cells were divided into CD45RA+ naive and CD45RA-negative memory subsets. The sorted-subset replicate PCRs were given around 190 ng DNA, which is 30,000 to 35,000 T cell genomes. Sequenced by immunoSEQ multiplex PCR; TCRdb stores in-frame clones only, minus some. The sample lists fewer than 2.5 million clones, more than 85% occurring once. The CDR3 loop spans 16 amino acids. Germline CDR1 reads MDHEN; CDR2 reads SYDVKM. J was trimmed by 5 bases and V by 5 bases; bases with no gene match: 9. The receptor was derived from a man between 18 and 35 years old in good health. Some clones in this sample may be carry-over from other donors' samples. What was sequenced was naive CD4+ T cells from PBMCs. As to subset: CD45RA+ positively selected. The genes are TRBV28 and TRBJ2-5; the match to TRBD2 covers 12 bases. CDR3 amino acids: CASSTPSGRAVETQYF. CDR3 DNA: TGTGCCAGCAGTACCCCTAGCGGGAGGGCCGTGGAGACCCAGTACTTC.